A selection of T cell receptor beta chains follows, all from one sample in a study of blood T cell repertoires in COVID-19. The table came from immunoSEQ multiplex PCR; TCRdb's copy has only in-frame clones and leaves some out. The sample consists of some 240,000 clones, 81% of them appearing once. Sequencing input: peripheral blood. The receptor set was obtained from an elderly woman with COVID-19, enrolled during active disease. The CDR3 runs from the conserved cysteine through the conserved F or W. The D gene is left open where the match is weak. Some rows have no size entry. The others give once, few or many, or a class for an expanded clone.

v_gene,j_gene,abundance,d_gene,CDR3nt,CDR3aa
TRBV6-5,TRBJ2-5,NA,NA,TGTGCCAGCACCGAGGGCCCCTCTGCAAGGGCCCAGTACTTC,CASTEGPSARAQYF
TRBV6-5,TRBJ1-2,NA,NA,TGTGCCAGCCAGGGGATCGGAGGCTACACCTTC,CASQGIGGYTF
TRBV18,TRBJ1-5,NA,TRBD1,TGTGCCAGCTCACCACAGGGGGCCTCGGAGCCCCAGCATTTT,CASSPQGASEPQHF
TRBV5-6,TRBJ1-5,few,NA,TGTGCCAGCAGCTCGTTTACAGGCTTGAGCAATCAGCCCCAGCATTTT,CASSSFTGLSNQPQHF
TRBV7-9,TRBJ2-3,NA,TRBD2,TGTGCCAGCAGCCCCGGGACTAGCGGGGGCTACACAGATACGCAGTATTTT,CASSPGTSGGYTDTQYF
TRBV5-1,TRBJ1-2,NA,NA,TGCGCCAGCGGAAGTGGGACAAGCATCTATGGCTACACCTTC,CASGSGTSIYGYTF
TRBV19,TRBJ1-5,once,TRBD1,TGTGCCAGCAGTTACGGACAGGGCAATCAGCCCCAGCATTTT,CASSYGQGNQPQHF
TRBV5-1,TRBJ2-1,NA,NA,TGCGCCAGCAGCCCGTCGGGGTCGCCCTACAATGAGCAGTTCTTC,CASSPSGSPYNEQFF
TRBV7-9,TRBJ2-4,NA,NA,TGTGCCAGCAGCCGGGGTGGGAACATTCAGTACTTC,CASSRGGNIQYF
TRBV28,TRBJ2-7,NA,NA,TGTGCCAGCAGTTTACGGGGCTACGAGCAGTACTTC,CASSLRGYEQYF
TRBV3-1/TRBV3-2,TRBJ1-4,once,NA,TGTGCCAGCAGTTACCCTTCCGGGACACTATCCTATGAAAAACTGTTTTTT,CASSYPSGTLSYEKLFF
TRBV5-1,TRBJ2-2,NA,NA,TGCGCCAGCAGCTTTGCAGGGTGGACCACCGGGGAGCTGTTTTTT,CASSFAGWTTGELFF
TRBV3-1/TRBV3-2,TRBJ1-3,NA,NA,TGTGCCAGCAGCTTTAGACAGGCTGGAAACACCATATATTTT,CASSFRQAGNTIYF
TRBV28,TRBJ1-2,NA,TRBD1,TGTGCCAGCAGTTTGACGCAGGGGGCGCAGGGGTATGGCTACACCTTC,CASSLTQGAQGYGYTF
TRBV19,TRBJ2-5,NA,TRBD2,TGTGCCAGTAGTCAGCGGGGGTCCCAAGAGACCCAGTACTTC,CASSQRGSQETQYF
TRBV29-1,TRBJ1-6,NA,TRBD1,TGCAGCGTTGGACAGGGTAATTCACCCCTCCACTTT,CSVGQGNSPLHF
TRBV5-4,TRBJ1-6,NA,TRBD1,TGTGCCAGCAGCGACAGGACAGGGCTTGGCTCACCCCTCCACTTT,CASSDRTGLGSPLHF
TRBV3-1/TRBV3-2,TRBJ2-7,NA,NA,TGTGCCAGCAGCAGGGGGGGGGTTCCCTACGAGCAGTACTTC,CASSRGGVPYEQYF
TRBV5-1,TRBJ1-1,NA,NA,TGCGCCAGCAGCTTGGATGAGGGAGAAGCTTTCTTT,CASSLDEGEAFF
TRBV7-2,TRBJ1-2,NA,TRBD1,TGTGCCAGCAGCTTAAGACAGGGGGCGGATGGCTACACCTTC,CASSLRQGADGYTF
TRBV11-2,TRBJ2-7,NA,NA,TGTGCCAGCAGCTTAAACTATCACGAGCAGTACTTC,CASSLNYHEQYF
TRBV7-8,TRBJ2-7,NA,TRBD2,TGTGCCAGCAGCTTCGGTGTGGCGGGGGCCTACGAGCAGTACTTC,CASSFGVAGAYEQYF
TRBV28,TRBJ2-7,NA,TRBD1,TGTGCCAGCAGTGCGACAGGGACGGCAGCCTACGAGCAGTACTTC,CASSATGTAAYEQYF
TRBV2,TRBJ1-1,NA,TRBD1,TGTACCAGCAGGGATCGACAGGGGGCGCGAGACACTGAAGCTTTCTTT,CTSRDRQGARDTEAFF
TRBV5-4,TRBJ2-2,NA,NA,TGTGCCAGCAGCTTGAGGCTAGCCCCGAACACCGGGGAGCTGTTTTTT,CASSLRLAPNTGELFF
TRBV11-2,TRBJ2-7,once,NA,TGTGCCAGCAGCTTAGGTCCGCGCTACGAGCAGTACTTC,CASSLGPRYEQYF
TRBV28,TRBJ2-7,NA,NA,TGTGCCAGCAGTTTCGGGGGGCCCTCCTACGAGCAGTACTTC,CASSFGGPSYEQYF
TRBV7-2,TRBJ2-3,NA,NA,TGTGCCAGCAGCCCCAGGGAACTGAGCACAGATACGCAGTATTTT,CASSPRELSTDTQYF
TRBV6-2/TRBV6-3,TRBJ2-3,NA,TRBD2,TGTGCCAGCATCCCGGGGGGGACAACGGGAACAGATACGCAGTATTTT,CASIPGGTTGTDTQYF
TRBV10-1,TRBJ1-1,NA,TRBD1,TGCGCCAGCAGTGCATCGGGGACAGGAAAAACTGAAGCTTTCTTT,CASSASGTGKTEAFF
TRBV7-3,TRBJ1-6,NA,TRBD1,TGTGCCAGCAGCTTAATTGGGCAGGGGGACTCACCCCTCCACTTT,CASSLIGQGDSPLHF
TRBV19,TRBJ2-1,once,TRBD2,TGTGCCAGACCCGGGACTAGCGCCTACAATGAGCAGTTCTTC,CARPGTSAYNEQFF
TRBV19,TRBJ1-1,NA,NA,TGTGCCAGTAGTATCCGGTCGGTTGGGAGCCAGGAAGCTTTCTTT,CASSIRSVGSQEAFF
TRBV6-5,TRBJ2-7,NA,NA,TGTGCCAGCAGCCCGCGGCGGCGGGACTCCTACGAGCAGTACTTC,CASSPRRRDSYEQYF
TRBV28,TRBJ1-2,few,NA,TGTGCCAGCAGACCCGGGAGTCGGGTTTATGGCTACACCTTC,CASRPGSRVYGYTF
TRBV7-2,TRBJ2-2,once,NA,TGTGCCAGCAGCCCAGGGACTCCGAACACCGGGGAGCTGTTTTTT,CASSPGTPNTGELFF
TRBV5-1,TRBJ2-3,NA,TRBD2,TGCGCCAGCAGCTTGAGCGGGGGCCGGGCAGATACGCAGTATTTT,CASSLSGGRADTQYF
TRBV28,TRBJ1-1,NA,TRBD1,TGTGCCAGCAGTTTTTTTGGGGACAGGAGGAACACTGAAGCTTTCTTT,CASSFFGDRRNTEAFF
TRBV2,TRBJ2-1,NA,TRBD2,TGTGCCAGCAGTAAGGGACTAGCGGGCAATGAGCAGTTCTTC,CASSKGLAGNEQFF
TRBV2,TRBJ2-6,NA,NA,TGTGCCAGCAGTGTGCGCGGGCCTGGGGCCAACGTCCTGACTTTC,CASSVRGPGANVLTF
TRBV30,TRBJ2-6,once,NA,TGTGCCTGGAACCCGGGGAGCTCTGGGGCCAACGTCCTGACTTTC,CAWNPGSSGANVLTF
TRBV2,TRBJ1-5,NA,NA,TGTGCCAGCAGCGAAACTTTCCCTGACAATCAGCCCCAGCATTTT,CASSETFPDNQPQHF
TRBV15,TRBJ1-3,NA,NA,TGTGCCACCAGCAGTGCTGTGGGAGCTTCCTCTGGAAACACCATATATTTT,CATSSAVGASSGNTIYF
TRBV7-2,TRBJ2-2,NA,NA,TGTGCCAGCAGCCTATTACTTTTAACCGGGGAGCTGTTTTTT,CASSLLLLTGELFF
TRBV19,TRBJ2-4,NA,NA,TGTGCCAGTAGTGGACACAGCCTAGCCAAAAACATTCAGTACTTC,CASSGHSLAKNIQYF
TRBV19,TRBJ2-1,few,TRBD2,TGTGCCAGTAGTTGGACTAGCGGGGACAATGAGCAGTTCTTC,CASSWTSGDNEQFF
TRBV6-2/TRBV6-3,TRBJ2-3,NA,NA,TGTGCCAGCAGTCCCCCAGGCTCCGGGGCAGATACGCAGTATTTT,CASSPPGSGADTQYF
TRBV6-6,TRBJ1-1,few,TRBD1,TGTGCCAGCCGTACAGGGGGCATGAACACTGAAGCTTTCTTT,CASRTGGMNTEAFF
TRBV6-5,TRBJ1-1,NA,TRBD1,TGTGCCAGCAGAGCGACAGGGGGAAGAACTGAAGCTTTCTTT,CASRATGGRTEAFF
TRBV20-1,TRBJ2-3,NA,TRBD1,TGCAGTGCTAGTTCCGGGACAGTGGCAGATACGCAGTATTTT,CSASSGTVADTQYF
TRBV5-4,TRBJ1-2,NA,NA,TGTGCCAGCAGCTTGGATACGGGTCTGGGTGGCTACACCTTC,CASSLDTGLGGYTF
TRBV24-1,TRBJ2-5,NA,NA,TGTGCCACCGGAGGGGAGAGATTGGAGACCCAGTACTTC,CATGGERLETQYF
TRBV6-2/TRBV6-3,TRBJ2-1,few,NA,TGTGCCAGCAGCCATGGGGGAAACCCTAGGAGGGGGCAGTTCTTC,CASSHGGNPRRGQFF
TRBV5-4,TRBJ1-1,NA,NA,TGTGCCAGCAGCTTTCGGGAGGCTGGCACTGAAGCTTTCTTT,CASSFREAGTEAFF
TRBV7-9,TRBJ2-3,many,NA,TGTGCCAGCAGCTTAGCGCAGGGGTACACAGATACGCAGTATTTT,CASSLAQGYTDTQYF
TRBV24-1,TRBJ1-4,NA,NA,TGTGCCACCAGTGACCCCGCGGCACGAGGGGAAAAACTGTTTTTT,CATSDPAARGEKLFF
TRBV18,TRBJ2-3,NA,TRBD2,TGTGCCAGCTCACCCCCGGGACTAGCCCCCCCGGATACGCAGTATTTT,CASSPPGLAPPDTQYF
TRBV5-1,TRBJ1-2,once,TRBD1,TGCGCCAGCAGCTTGGTTCCCCCGGGACAGGGGTCTAACTATGGCTACACCTTC,CASSLVPPGQGSNYGYTF
TRBV5-4,TRBJ1-2,few,NA,TGTGCCAGCAGCCCGGGAGGCGGGTATGGCTACACCTTC,CASSPGGGYGYTF